This TCR beta chain is from a study of early T cells in non-severe SARS-CoV-2 infection. Attached unique molecular identifiers marked individual cDNA molecules. Each CDR3 protein gets one entry after TCRdb re-called the 5' RACE reads with MiXCR. The sample gives over 30,000 distinct CDR3 sequences, about 6.5% of which show up once; more than 6.5% is in the top ten. This clonotype was seen many times. Germline lookup yields CDR1 MDHEN and CDR2 SYDVKM. There are 13 residues in the CDR3. Trimming stripped 6 bases from V and 9 bases from J, with 15 bases between. The sequenced sample consisted of whole blood. This sequence originates from an adult who was a healthcare worker with PCR-confirmed SARS-CoV-2 infection or an uninfected control (not recorded which). J is TRBJ2-1 and V is TRBV28; D not resolved. Written as DNA, the CDR3 is TGTGCCAGCAGACGATCGGTTGTAGGTGAGCAGTTCTTC. Translation: CASRRSVVGEQFF.